This is a list of T cell receptor beta chains from one sample in a study of regulatory T cells in long-lasting Graves disease. TCRdb used MiXCR to reprocess the multiplex PCR reads, holding one entry per CDR3 protein. The table shows 350,000 to 400,000 distinct CDR3 sequences, with 15% to 20% occurring only once. These data also formed part of another study, on T cells in Graves' hyperthyroidism and ophthalmopathy.

The specimen was peripheral blood mononuclear cells (PBMCs), collected at new diagnosis, from a patient treated with antithyroid drugs. The receptors stem from a woman younger than 35 with Graves disease. The CDR3 runs from the conserved cysteine through the conserved F or W. A D gene is named only where the DNA matches it firmly. Not every row has a clone size; where given, it reads once, few, many or a size class.

cdr3_aa cdr3_nt j_call clone_size v_call d_call
CASSPPPGKWGNEQFF TGTGCCAGCAGTCCCCCCCCCGGGAAGTGGGGGAATGAGCAGTTCTTC TRBJ2-1 many TRBV27 NA
CASRASGTFGEQFF TGTGCCAGCAGGGCCTCCGGGACTTTCGGTGAGCAGTTCTTC TRBJ2-1 many TRBV6-2/TRBV6-3 NA
CASASPGLKYNEQFF TGTGCCAGCGCGAGCCCGGGACTAAAGTACAATGAGCAGTTCTTC TRBJ2-1 few TRBV6-1 TRBD2
CASSVGTGANQPQHF TGTGCCAGCAGCGTAGGGACAGGGGCCAATCAGCCCCAGCATTTT TRBJ1-5 many TRBV9 TRBD1
CSVEVAGETQYF TGCAGCGTTGAAGTTGCCGGTGAGACCCAGTACTTC TRBJ2-5 many TRBV29-1 NA
CASRIRTSGGNEQFF TGTGCCAGCAGGATAAGGACTAGCGGGGGCAATGAGCAGTTCTTC TRBJ2-1 few TRBV27 TRBD2
CASSLRQFGGSKLFF TGTGCCAGCAGCCTCCGACAGTTCGGCGGATCAAAACTGTTTTTT TRBJ1-4 many TRBV3-1 NA
CASSSPRLRQGAYEQYF TGTGCCAGCAGCTCCCCACGCCTGCGACAGGGGGCCTACGAGCAGTACTTC TRBJ2-7 many TRBV7-2 TRBD1
CSAPPPQGGNQPQHF TGCAGTGCTCCTCCCCCACAGGGGGGCAATCAGCCCCAGCATTTT TRBJ1-5 many TRBV20-1 TRBD1
CASSSAGAGEQYF TGTGCCAGCAGCTCAGCGGGAGCAGGCGAGCAGTACTTC TRBJ2-7 many TRBV5-4 TRBD2
CASSSEGQPQETQYF TGCGCCAGCAGCTCGGAAGGACAGCCCCAAGAGACCCAGTACTTC TRBJ2-5 NA TRBV5-1 NA
CASSEDSGFVTQYF TGTGCCAGCAGTGAAGACTCTGGGTTTGTGACCCAGTACTTC TRBJ2-5 many TRBV6-1 NA
CASSLFGRGVSGNTIYF TGTGCCAGCAGCTTGTTCGGCAGGGGAGTATCCGGAAACACCATATATTTT TRBJ1-3 few TRBV5-4 NA
CASRPRPKLSTGELFF TGTGCCAGCAGACCCCGTCCCAAATTGTCCACCGGGGAGCTGTTTTTT TRBJ2-2 NA TRBV7-9 NA
CAWNRAGAYNEQFF TGTGCCTGGAATAGGGCGGGAGCCTACAATGAGCAGTTCTTC TRBJ2-1 many TRBV30 TRBD2
CASSLGRLAGGLSSYNEQFF TGTGCCAGCAGCTTAGGCCGGCTAGCGGGAGGTCTAAGCTCCTACAATGAGCAGTTCTTC TRBJ2-1 many TRBV11-2 TRBD2
CASSLLAGDTDTQYF TGTGCCAGCAGCCTACTAGCGGGAGATACAGATACGCAGTATTTT TRBJ2-3 many TRBV6-1 TRBD2
CAIRTGHNQPQHF TGTGCCATCAGAACAGGGCACAATCAGCCCCAGCATTTT TRBJ1-5 few TRBV10-3 NA
CATKPDYVLYNEQFF TGTGCCACCAAACCCGACTACGTTCTCTACAATGAGCAGTTCTTC TRBJ2-1 many TRBV6-2/TRBV6-3 NA
CASSGPGLAGGDEQFF TGTGCCAGCAGCGGCCCGGGACTAGCGGGAGGTGATGAGCAGTTCTTC TRBJ2-1 few TRBV9 TRBD2
CASSPGGGNEQFF TGTGCCAGCTCTCCAGGGGGGGGGAATGAGCAGTTCTTC TRBJ2-1 many TRBV28 NA
CASSPRAYDSYEQYF TGTGCCAGCAGCCCCCGGGCTTACGACTCCTACGAGCAGTACTTC TRBJ2-7 NA TRBV5-6 NA
CASSPTGFRHNEQFF TGTGCCAGCAGCCCGACAGGGTTTCGACACAATGAGCAGTTCTTC TRBJ2-1 NA TRBV7-9 TRBD1
CASSPKTGSYEQYF TGTGCCAGCAGCCCGAAGACAGGTTCCTACGAGCAGTACTTC TRBJ2-7 NA TRBV11-3 NA
CASSLLYGSNEQYF TGCGCCAGCAGCTTGTTATACGGATCCAACGAGCAGTACTTC TRBJ2-7 few TRBV5-1 NA
CSVERGRASYNEQFF TGCAGCGTTGAAAGGGGGAGGGCCTCCTACAATGAGCAGTTCTTC TRBJ2-1 few TRBV29-1 NA
CASSSMDPRLTDTQYF TGCGCCAGCAGCTCGATGGACCCCCGTCTCACAGATACGCAGTATTTT TRBJ2-3 many TRBV5-1 NA
CAISVGTPYEQYF TGTGCCATCAGTGTGGGGACACCCTACGAGCAGTACTTC TRBJ2-7 many TRBV10-3 NA
CASSLTGGYYEQYF TGTGCCAGCAGTCTAACGGGGGGGTACTACGAGCAGTACTTC TRBJ2-7 many TRBV28 TRBD2
CAWSVPGRLYNEQFF TGTGCCTGGAGTGTACCGGGGAGGCTCTACAATGAGCAGTTCTTC TRBJ2-1 NA TRBV30 NA
CASTEPSGSSYEQYF TGCGCCAGCACCGAACCTAGCGGGAGTTCTTACGAGCAGTACTTC TRBJ2-7 many TRBV5-1 TRBD2
CASSPPVGGETQYF TGTGCCAGCAGCCCCCCAGTGGGTGGGGAGACCCAGTACTTC TRBJ2-5 NA TRBV3-1 NA
CASRLLPVNYGYTF TGTGCCAGCAGGCTCCTCCCTGTTAACTATGGCTACACCTTC TRBJ1-2 many TRBV2 NA
CASRSDRQGSQETQYF TGTGCCAGCCGGTCAGACCGACAGGGATCCCAAGAGACCCAGTACTTC TRBJ2-5 many TRBV6-2/TRBV6-3 TRBD1
CASSSEGLLETQYF TGCGCCAGCAGCTCTGAGGGGCTTCTAGAGACCCAGTACTTC TRBJ2-5 many TRBV5-1 NA
CASSLFESITGDSPLHF TGTGCCAGCAGTTTGTTTGAAAGCATCACCGGGGATTCACCCCTCCACTTT TRBJ1-6 many TRBV12-3/TRBV12-4 NA
CAISESGRVVETQYF TGTGCCATCAGTGAGTCGGGTAGGGTGGTTGAGACCCAGTACTTC TRBJ2-5 few TRBV10-3 NA
CASSSSGRALNEQYF TGTGCCAGCAGCTCGAGCGGGAGGGCCCTCAACGAGCAGTACTTC TRBJ2-7 many TRBV7-9 TRBD2
CASRPSYEQYF TGCGCCAGCCGCCCCTCCTACGAGCAGTACTTC TRBJ2-7 many TRBV5-1 NA
CASGGGSSEEQFF TGTGCTAGTGGTGGGGGGTCATCCGAGGAGCAGTTCTTC TRBJ2-1 many TRBV12-5 NA
CSATTGGVQPQHF TGCAGCGCTACCACGGGGGGTGTACAGCCCCAGCATTTT TRBJ1-5 many TRBV29-1 NA
CAGSLEGEVPNQPQHF TGCGCCGGCAGCTTGGAGGGGGAGGTCCCCAATCAGCCCCAGCATTTT TRBJ1-5 NA TRBV5-1 NA
CASSPLTGNAFF TGTGCCAGCTCACCTCTCACAGGGAATGCTTTCTTT TRBJ1-1 many TRBV18 NA
CASRVPDYEQYF TGTGCCAGCAGGGTCCCGGACTACGAGCAGTACTTC TRBJ2-7 many TRBV2 NA
CASSFLARGVDQPQHF TGTGCCAGCAGTTTTCTAGCCCGGGGGGTGGATCAGCCCCAGCATTTT TRBJ1-5 few TRBV28 NA
CASSVGLAANTGELFF TGTGCCAGCAGCGTCGGACTAGCGGCGAACACCGGGGAGCTGTTTTTT TRBJ2-2 many TRBV9 TRBD2
CSAPDHRGYSYEQYF TGCAGTGCGCCAGACCACAGGGGGTACTCCTACGAGCAGTACTTC TRBJ2-7 many TRBV20-1 TRBD1
CASSPIGQGLQPQHF TGTGCCAGCAGTCCCATCGGACAGGGACTTCAGCCCCAGCATTTT TRBJ1-5 few TRBV12-3/TRBV12-4 TRBD1
CASSQEGGTGELFF TGCGCCAGCAGCCAAGAGGGGGGCACCGGGGAGCTGTTTTTT TRBJ2-2 once TRBV4-1 NA
CASSESGGYNEQFF TGTGCCAGCAGTGAAAGCGGGGGGTACAATGAGCAGTTCTTC TRBJ2-1 few TRBV6-2/TRBV6-3 TRBD2
CASAKDAGGTDTQYF TGTGCCAGCGCCAAGGACGCCGGTGGCACAGATACGCAGTATTTT TRBJ2-3 few TRBV12-3/TRBV12-4 NA
CASSEVGGGGDTQYF TGTGCCAGCAGTGAGGTGGGGGGGGGCGGAGATACGCAGTATTTT TRBJ2-3 many TRBV6-1 NA
CASSVAPGGGETQYF TGTGCCAGCAGCGTAGCCCCCGGGGGGGGCGAGACCCAGTACTTC TRBJ2-5 many TRBV3-1 TRBD2
CAWSGAGVGGYTF TGTGCCTGGAGTGGAGCAGGGGTTGGTGGCTACACCTTC TRBJ1-2 many TRBV30 NA
CASRGLAGGLQETQYF TGTGCCAGCAGGGGACTAGCGGGGGGGTTACAAGAGACCCAGTACTTC TRBJ2-5 many TRBV27 TRBD2
CASTSDPTTSYGYTF TGCGCCAGCACTTCTGACCCGACGACGAGTTATGGCTACACCTTC TRBJ1-2 many TRBV5-1 NA
CASTNSNQPQHF TGTGCCAGCACTAACTCCAATCAGCCCCAGCATTTT TRBJ1-5 few TRBV6-1 NA
CSVVYNEQFF TGCAGCGTCGTCTACAATGAGCAGTTCTTC TRBJ2-1 few TRBV29-1 NA
CASSPGPENEQFF TGCGCCAGCAGCCCGGGACCGGAGAATGAGCAGTTCTTC TRBJ2-1 NA TRBV5-1 NA
CASSASGRNSYNEQFF TGTGCCAGCAGCGCTAGCGGGAGGAACTCCTACAATGAGCAGTTCTTC TRBJ2-1 many TRBV7-3 TRBD2